This TCR beta chain was found in a study of blood T cell repertoires in COVID-19. This CDR3 comprises 15 residues. The V gene end was trimmed by 7 bases and the J gene end by 9 bases; junction bases not matched to a gene: 13. From germline, CDR1 is MNHEY and CDR2 SVGAGI. As handled by the study authors: Amplification from reference gene primers served as the basis for estimated nucleated cell counts. The table came from immunoSEQ multiplex PCR; TCRdb's copy has only in-frame clones and leaves some out. V and J calls plus clone size are reproduced from that table; the DNA served to infer D and trimming. The sample carries approximately 86,000 clones, around four fifths recorded once.

V gene TRBV6-5 combines with J gene TRBJ2-5; 11 nucleotides align to TRBD2. The specimen was peripheral blood. The origin of this receptor is a man in his fifties with acute or convalescent COVID-19. CDR3 coding DNA: TGTGCCAGCACCTTGACTAGCGGGGTAATAGGGGCCCAGTACTTC. Translation gives CASTLTSGVIGAQYF.